The entry that follows covers one TCR beta chain sequence. Its target is not known. This entry belongs to a study of shared clonotypes between healthy human individuals. Study-wide findings and caveats: The study generally estimated greater richness for naive than memory subsets.

Naive CD8 cells comprised CD45RO-negative, CCR7-positively selected cells, excluding terminally differentiated effector memory CD45RA+ cells. Using immunoSEQ multiplex PCR, the repertoire was profiled, and TCRdb retains in-frame clones only, with some absent. The sample includes roughly 770,000 clones, 96% of them seen just once. The source material was naive CD8+ T cells sorted from blood. The TCR comes from a man aged 25 to 40 in good health.

The CDR3 DNA reads TGTGCCAGCAGCTTAGATAGCGGGGTCGATGAGCAGTTCTTC. Its protein is CASSLDSGVDEQFF. This chain connects TRBV7-2 to TRBJ2-1, with 8 positions matching TRBD2. The ends lost 1 base at V and 8 bases at J; junction bases unmatched: 4. The CDR3 spans 14 residues. Germline CDR1 reads SGHTA; CDR2 reads FQGNSA.